Reported below is one TCR beta chain. The antigen this receptor binds is unknown. The record has no base qualities; no much larger clone is one base away. V loses 11 bases at its end and J loses 1 base; junction bases beyond the gene matches: 10. From the cysteine up to the phenylalanine, the CDR3 has a length of 14 residues. Here the CDR3 DNA is all that survives: 42 bases in frame from base 1. In the germline V gene, CDR1 corresponds to SGHTA and CDR2 to FQGNSA. The data stem from a study of blood T cell repertoires in COVID-19 (dated by TCRdb to 2020 to 2022). The study in broad terms: Samples covering the acute and convalescent phases of COVID-19 were provided by collaborators in the United States, Italy and Spain. The material from the prospective study consisted of cDNA or gDNA derived from T cells, B-cell-depleted T cells, or PBMCs. Subjects who had been exposed to COVID-19, were actively infected with it, or had recovered from it provided the deeply sampled blood TCRbeta repertoires that made up the dataset. The repertoires were released in a freely available public database meant as a resource for research on the immune response to SARS-CoV-2. Samples came from the ongoing ImmuneRACE study (first 160 participants) plus 1,254 subjects from 6 global collaborators. Sample metadata almost always included a de-identified subject ID, COVID-19 status, age in years and sex. Where HLA class I and class II types were available, the types were taken from metadata supplied by the sample provider, not from assay-based typing. Study-wide findings and limitations: The amount of clinical and demographic metadata varied by source and participant and was provided uncurated.

Collaborating institutions collected whole blood in K2EDTA tubes following their own protocols. Collaborator samples were shipped for TCRbeta analysis as frozen whole blood, isolated PBMCs, or DNA extracted from either sample type. TCRbeta CDR3 regions were amplified from genomic DNA using the immunoSEQ Assay, a bias-controlled multiplex PCR. The paper's data handling went like this. Nucleated cell counts per sample were estimated from amplification of reference gene primers within the assay. To quantify the absolute abundance of each unique TCRbeta CDR3 rearrangement, sequence reads were collapsed and filtered. For each sample, productive Simpson clonality was calculated as the square root of Simpson's diversity index over productive rearrangements. TCRdb re-hosts the immuneACCESS table, in-frame sequences only. Its copies lack some clones; in the studies checked, an unresolved V gene accounts for under half of them, and the cause for the rest is not known. V and J calls and clone size are given by that table; D and trimming were obtained from the DNA. The sample profile shows about 50,000 clones; approximately 82% of them were found once. Clones ranked in the top ten supply around 6.1% of the sample.

Sequenced: peripheral blood. This clonotype was sampled from a woman over 75 with acute or convalescent COVID-19. The V and J segments used are TRBV7-2 and TRBJ1-1, and 7 junctional nucleotides match TRBD1. The CDR3 in this case is CAGRDSLPNTEAFF. The bases read TGTGCCGGCCGGGACAGCCTCCCGAACACTGAAGCTTTCTTT.